This T cell receptor (beta chain) was captured in a study of PD-L1 blockade in urothelial cancer. Libraries were prepared by immunoSEQ multiplex PCR; TCRdb keeps only in-frame clonotypes and omits some of them. The profile shows under 120,000 clones, approximately 85% of them singletons. About this clone itself: Its specificity is not known.

The V and J ends lost 3 bases and 3 bases, in that order; junction bases with no gene match: 3. Germline CDR1 is GTSNPN and CDR2 is SVGIG (reference sequence). This CDR3 region has 13 residues. Notes on the study in general: Durable benefit accompanied greater 3-week expansion of tumor-associated blood clones.

The sequencing used PBMCs, collected around atezolizumab (anti-PD-L1) treatment. This TCR was recovered from a man in his fifties with urothelial cancer. V gene TRBV30 combines with J gene TRBJ2-7; the match to TRBD2 covers 9 bases. CDR3 coding DNA: TGTGCCTGGAGCGCTAGCGGGATCTACGAGCAGTACTTC. Its translation: CAWSASGIYEQYF.